This T cell receptor beta chain emerged from a study of CD8 T cells in ankylosing spondylitis. CDR3 size: 13 residues. Trimming stripped 0 bases from V and 4 bases from J, with 6 bases between. Germline values: CDR1 LGHNA, CDR2 YNFKEQ. Points from the study as a whole: Prior literature has documented some motif variants in synovial fluid and blood from reactive arthritis.

This clonotype was observed at least ten times. Its specificity is unknown. TCRdb re-derived calls from the 5' RACE reads in MiXCR, one entry per CDR3 protein. The sample lists some 200,000 distinct CDR3 sequences, 15% to 20% seen once, with approximately 4.3% in the top ten. Sequenced: blood, either unsorted or a sorted T cell fraction (not recorded which). The receptor was isolated from a male donor aged 5-30 years with ankylosing spondylitis or in good health (not recorded which). The gene calls are TRBV4-2 and TRBJ2-5; D gene uncertain. Here the CDR3 DNA reads TGTGCCAGCAGCCAAGAGCCCCCAGAGACCCAGTACTTC. Translated, it gives CASSQEPPETQYF.